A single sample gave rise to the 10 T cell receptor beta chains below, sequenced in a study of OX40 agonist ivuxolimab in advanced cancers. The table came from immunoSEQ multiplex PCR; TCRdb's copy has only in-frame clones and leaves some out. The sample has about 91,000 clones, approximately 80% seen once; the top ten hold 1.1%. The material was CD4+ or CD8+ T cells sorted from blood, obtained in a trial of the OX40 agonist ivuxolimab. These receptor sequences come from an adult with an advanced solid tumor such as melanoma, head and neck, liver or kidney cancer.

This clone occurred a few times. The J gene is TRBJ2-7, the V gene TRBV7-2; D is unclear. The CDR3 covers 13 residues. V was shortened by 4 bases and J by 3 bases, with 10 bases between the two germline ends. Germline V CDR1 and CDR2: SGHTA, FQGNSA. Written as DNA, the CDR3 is TGTGCCAGCAGCTCGAGACACAGCTACGAGCAGTACGTC. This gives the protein CASSSRHSYEQYV.

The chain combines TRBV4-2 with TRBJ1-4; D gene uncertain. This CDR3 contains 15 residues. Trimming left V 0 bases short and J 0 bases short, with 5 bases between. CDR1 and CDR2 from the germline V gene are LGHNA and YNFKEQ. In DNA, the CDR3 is TGTGCCAGCAGCCAAGATGGGGCAACTAATGAAAAACTGTTTTTT. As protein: CASSQDGATNEKLFF.

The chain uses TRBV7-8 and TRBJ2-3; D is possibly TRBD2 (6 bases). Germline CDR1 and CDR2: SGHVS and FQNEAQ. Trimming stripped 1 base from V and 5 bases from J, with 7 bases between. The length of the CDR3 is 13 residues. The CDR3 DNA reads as TGTGCCAGCAGCTTAGACGGGGGAGATACGCAGTATTTT. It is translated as CASSLDGGDTQYF.

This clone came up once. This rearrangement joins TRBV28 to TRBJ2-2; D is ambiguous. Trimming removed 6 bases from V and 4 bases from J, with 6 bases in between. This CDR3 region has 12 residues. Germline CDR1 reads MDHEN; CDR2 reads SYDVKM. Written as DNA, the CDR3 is TGTGCCAGCAGGGAGCCCACCGGGGAGCTGTTTTTT. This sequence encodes CASREPTGELFF.

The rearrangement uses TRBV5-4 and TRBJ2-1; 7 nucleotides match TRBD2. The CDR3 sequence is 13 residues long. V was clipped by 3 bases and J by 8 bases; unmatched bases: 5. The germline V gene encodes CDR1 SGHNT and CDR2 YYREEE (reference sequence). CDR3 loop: CASSWEGGYEQFF. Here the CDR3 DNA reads TGTGCCAGCAGCTGGGAGGGAGGCTATGAGCAGTTCTTC.

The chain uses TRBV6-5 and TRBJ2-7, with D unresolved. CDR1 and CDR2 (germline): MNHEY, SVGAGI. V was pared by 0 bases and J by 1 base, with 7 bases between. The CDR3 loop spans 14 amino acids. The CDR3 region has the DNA TGTGCCAGCAGTTACTCGATTGGGTCCTACGAGCAGTACTTC. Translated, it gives CASSYSIGSYEQYF.

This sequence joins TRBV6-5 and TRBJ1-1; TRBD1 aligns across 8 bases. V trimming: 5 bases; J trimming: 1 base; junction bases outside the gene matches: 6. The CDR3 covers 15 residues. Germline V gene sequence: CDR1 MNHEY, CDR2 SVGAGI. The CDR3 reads CASSTLDRGNTEAFF. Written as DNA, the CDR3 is TGTGCCAGCAGTACCCTTGACAGGGGGAACACTGAAGCTTTCTTT.

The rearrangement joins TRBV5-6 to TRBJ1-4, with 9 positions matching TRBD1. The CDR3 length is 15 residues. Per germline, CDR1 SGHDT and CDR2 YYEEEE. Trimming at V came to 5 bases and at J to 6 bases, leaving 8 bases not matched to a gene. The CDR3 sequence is CASSGTGFSDEKLFF. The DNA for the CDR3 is TGTGCCAGCAGTGGGACAGGGTTTTCGGATGAAAAACTGTTTTTT.

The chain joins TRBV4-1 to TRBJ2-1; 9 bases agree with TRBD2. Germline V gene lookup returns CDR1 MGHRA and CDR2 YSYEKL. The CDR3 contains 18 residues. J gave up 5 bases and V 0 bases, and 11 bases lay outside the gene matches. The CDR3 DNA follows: TGCGCCAGCAGCCAAGATCCCTCGGGACTAGCTTTGAACAATGAGCAGTTCTTC. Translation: CASSQDPSGLALNNEQFF.

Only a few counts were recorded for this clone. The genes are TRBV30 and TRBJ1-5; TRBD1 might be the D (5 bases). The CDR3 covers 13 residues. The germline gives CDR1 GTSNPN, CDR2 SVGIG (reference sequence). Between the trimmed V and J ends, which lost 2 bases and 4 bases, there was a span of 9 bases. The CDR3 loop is CAWSPGTNQPQHF. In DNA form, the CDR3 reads TGTGCCTGGAGTCCCGGGACGAATCAGCCCCAGCATTTT.